The rows below give T cell receptor beta chains drawn from one sample of a study of regulatory T cells in long-lasting Graves disease. TCRdb called the multiplex PCR reads again in MiXCR, with one record for every CDR3 protein. The top ten hold 22% of the sample, which has roughly 380,000 distinct CDR3 sequences, less than 20% seen once. This material consisted of peripheral blood mononuclear cells (PBMCs), taken at new diagnosis, from a patient treated with antithyroid drugs. The receptors were gathered from a female donor with Graves disease. The CDR3 runs from the conserved cysteine through the conserved F or W. Fields, in order: V gene, D gene, J gene, clone size, CDR3 protein, CDR3 DNA. D genes are given only for firm matches. Size is omitted from some rows. Given values are once, few, many or a class for expanded clones.

V: TRBV12-3/TRBV12-4; D: TRBD1; J: TRBJ2-7; size: NA; CDR3: CASREDGTGSYEQYF; DNA: TGTGCCAGCAGAGAGGACGGGACAGGGTCCTACGAGCAGTACTTC
V: TRBV12-3/TRBV12-4; D: TRBD2; J: TRBJ2-1; size: NA; CDR3: CASSPRLAGGTSSYNEQFF; DNA: TGTGCCAGCAGCCCGCGACTAGCGGGGGGAACGAGCTCCTACAATGAGCAGTTCTTC
V: TRBV5-6; D: NA; J: TRBJ2-1; size: many; CDR3: CASSLVAVVGESLNEQFF; DNA: TGTGCCAGCAGCTTGGTGGCTGTTGTGGGGGAGTCCCTCAATGAGCAGTTCTTC
V: TRBV2; D: NA; J: TRBJ1-6; size: few; CDR3: CASSESGAWNSPLHF; DNA: TGTGCCAGCAGTGAGTCAGGGGCGTGGAATTCACCCCTCCACTTT
V: TRBV28; D: NA; J: TRBJ1-2; size: many; CDR3: CASKGVGANYGYTF; DNA: TGTGCCAGCAAGGGGGTCGGAGCTAACTATGGCTACACCTTC
V: TRBV7-2; D: TRBD2; J: TRBJ2-3; size: many; CDR3: CASSYSGNKADTQYF; DNA: TGTGCCAGCAGTTATAGCGGGAACAAAGCAGATACGCAGTATTTT
V: TRBV28; D: NA; J: TRBJ2-5; size: many; CDR3: CASYASAAQETQYF; DNA: TGTGCCAGCTACGCCTCAGCGGCCCAAGAGACCCAGTACTTC
V: TRBV27; D: TRBD2; J: TRBJ2-1; size: NA; CDR3: CASSGEASGGVNNEQFF; DNA: TGTGCCAGCAGTGGTGAGGCTAGCGGGGGTGTCAACAATGAGCAGTTCTTC
V: TRBV30; D: NA; J: TRBJ1-5; size: NA; CDR3: CAWSGGLKGSNQPQHF; DNA: TGTGCCTGGAGTGGGGGGTTGAAGGGGAGCAATCAGCCCCAGCATTTT
V: TRBV3-1; D: NA; J: TRBJ2-2; size: NA; CDR3: CASSARDLTGGGELFF; DNA: TGTGCCAGCAGCGCCCGGGACCTCACCGGGGGCGGGGAGCTGTTTTTT
V: TRBV11-2; D: NA; J: TRBJ2-7; size: few; CDR3: CASSLVVATHERYF; DNA: TGTGCCAGCAGCTTAGTAGTAGCTACCCACGAGCGGTACTTC
V: TRBV19; D: NA; J: TRBJ1-1; size: once; CDR3: CASSPVHQGVAFF; DNA: TGTGCCAGTAGTCCCGTCCATCAAGGGGTAGCTTTCTTT
V: TRBV7-9; D: NA; J: TRBJ1-6; size: NA; CDR3: CASTESGSNSPLHF; DNA: TGTGCCAGCACCGAGAGTGGGAGCAATTCACCCCTCCACTTT
V: TRBV12-3/TRBV12-4; D: TRBD2; J: TRBJ2-3; size: few; CDR3: CAGSRTSGSGTDTQYF; DNA: TGTGCCGGCAGTAGGACTAGCGGGAGCGGGACAGATACGCAGTATTTT
V: TRBV27; D: NA; J: TRBJ2-1; size: many; CDR3: CASSPVRGASEQFF; DNA: TGTGCCAGCAGTCCCGTGAGGGGGGCTAGTGAGCAGTTCTTC
V: TRBV5-1; D: NA; J: TRBJ1-2; size: many; CDR3: CASSFKEYRDGYTF; DNA: TGCGCCAGCAGCTTCAAAGAATACAGGGATGGCTACACCTTC
V: TRBV6-2/TRBV6-3; D: NA; J: TRBJ1-1; size: many; CDR3: CASTGVNTEAFF; DNA: TGTGCCAGCACAGGAGTGAACACTGAAGCTTTCTTT
V: TRBV27; D: NA; J: TRBJ1-6; size: NA; CDR3: CASSLYRRNYNSPLHF; DNA: TGTGCCAGCAGTTTATACCGCAGGAACTATAATTCACCCCTCCACTTT
V: TRBV7-9; D: NA; J: TRBJ2-3; size: many; CDR3: CASSWGPDNTDTQYF; DNA: TGTGCCAGCAGTTGGGGACCAGACAACACAGATACGCAGTATTTT
V: TRBV3-1; D: NA; J: TRBJ1-6; size: few; CDR3: CDSSHRTLGTTLSSPLHF; DNA: TGTGACAGCAGCCACCGAACGCTGGGCACAACTCTAAGTTCACCCCTCCACTTT
V: TRBV30; D: NA; J: TRBJ1-3; size: many; CDR3: CAWDYGNTIYF; DNA: TGTGCCTGGGACTACGGAAACACCATATATTTT
V: TRBV19; D: NA; J: TRBJ1-1; size: NA; CDR3: CASSAKLLNTEAFF; DNA: TGTGCCAGTAGTGCGAAGCTCCTGAACACTGAAGCTTTCTTT
V: TRBV29-1; D: NA; J: TRBJ2-6; size: few; CDR3: CSVEEIKAGANVLTF; DNA: TGCAGCGTTGAAGAAATAAAGGCTGGGGCCAACGTCCTGACTTTC
V: TRBV28; D: NA; J: TRBJ2-7; size: many; CDR3: CASSFIGERCRPWYEQYF; DNA: TGTGCCAGCAGTTTTATTGGGGAGCGGTGCCGCCCTTGGTACGAGCAGTACTTC